The 20 T cell receptor beta chains presented below share a single source sample, sequenced in a study of blood T cell repertoires in COVID-19 (dated by TCRdb to 2018 to 2020). The library relied on the immunoSEQ multiplex PCR assay. The immuneACCESS repertoire file appears here via TCRdb, limited to in-frame rearrangements. These files lack a portion of the clones; in checked studies, under half of the deficit traces to unresolved V genes, and the cause of the others is not known. This sample holds 250,000 to 300,000 clones; about 85% were observed only once. Around 3.6% of the sample rests with the top ten. Specimen: peripheral blood. Receptors originate from a man aged 18-30 years with active or convalescent COVID-19.

J is TRBJ1-1 and V is TRBV4-1; D gene unclear. Germline V gene lookup returns CDR1 MGHRA and CDR2 YSYEKL. V was cut by 1 base and J by 5 bases, with 8 bases left in between. This CDR3 has 13 amino acids. CDR3 nucleotides: TGCGCCAGCAGCCAAGGGTCGAGGACTGAAGCTTTCTTT. This encodes CASSQGSRTEAFF.

The chain has TRBV4-1 and TRBJ2-3; 8 bases match TRBD2. The J segment lost 3 bases and the V segment lost 9 bases, leaving 14 bases of the junction unmatched. Germline CDR1 MGHRA, CDR2 YSYEKL. The CDR3 runs to 16 residues. CDR3 sequence reads: CASRGMSGRGTDTQYF. The CDR3 region has the DNA TGCGCCAGTCGGGGGATGAGCGGGAGAGGTACAGATACGCAGTATTTT.

The chain joins TRBV24-1 to TRBJ2-3; TRBD2 aligns across 10 bases. V lost 5 bases, J lost 4 bases, and 8 bases stayed unmatched. The CDR3 is 16 residues long. The germline CDR1 and CDR2 sequences are KGHDR and SFDVKD. The CDR3 nucleotides are TGTGCCACCAGTGGCACTAGCGGGAAAAGGGCAGATACGCAGTATTTT. This gives the protein CATSGTSGKRADTQYF.

The DNA of the CDR3 is TGTGCCAGTAGTATGACGGGGTCTAGCACAGATACGCAGTATTTT. Translation gives CASSMTGSSTDTQYF. The V gene is TRBV19, the J gene TRBJ2-3, with a possible D match to TRBD2 (5 bases). Looked up from germline, CDR1 is LNHDA and CDR2 is SQIVND (reference sequence). Trimming took 3 bases from V and 0 from J, leaving 10 bases between them. The CDR3 is 15 amino acids.

This chain uses TRBV15 with TRBJ2-1; 11 bases agree with TRBD2. This CDR3 contains 15 residues. Germline V lookup: CDR1 LNHNV, CDR2 YYDKDF (reference sequence). Losses at the gene ends were 1 base for V and 5 bases for J; bases not matched to a gene: 1. CDR3 sequence: CATSRVLAGDNEQFF. DNA for the CDR3: TGTGCCACCAGCAGAGTACTAGCGGGAGACAATGAGCAGTTCTTC.

The chain combines TRBV9 with TRBJ1-4, with 7 bases lining up with TRBD1. V trimming: 3 bases; J trimming: 4 bases; junction bases outside the gene matches: 9. This CDR3 spans 16 amino acids. Germline V gene sequence: CDR1 SGDLS, CDR2 YYNGEE. CDR3 region: CASSEGQVPFNEKLFF. For the CDR3, the DNA is TGTGCCAGCAGCGAAGGACAGGTCCCGTTTAATGAAAAACTGTTTTTT.

The V call is TRBV6-5, the J call TRBJ2-5; TRBD2 might be the D (6 bases). The V and J ends lost 0 bases and 3 bases respectively, with 8 bases between them. The CDR3 totals 14 residues. CDR1 and CDR2 (germline): MNHEY, SVGAGI. Written as DNA, the CDR3 is TGTGCCAGCAGTTACTCGACGGGAGAAGAGACCCAGTACTTC. Amino acids: CASSYSTGEETQYF.

This chain joins TRBV30 and TRBJ1-6; D unresolved. The germline V gene has CDR1 GTSNPN and CDR2 SVGIG (reference sequence). V shed 4 bases and J shed 1 base, with 8 bases lying between them. CDR3 length: 14 residues. The CDR3 DNA sequence: TGTGCCTGGATGGGAGGATCCTATAATTCACCCCTCCACTTT. As protein: CAWMGGSYNSPLHF.

V and J are TRBV6-1 and TRBJ1-5; 7 bases map to TRBD1. Trimming removed 5 bases from V and 0 bases from J; junction bases left unmatched: 13. The CDR3 contains 18 residues. Germline V gene data show CDR1 as MNHNS and CDR2 as SASEGT. CDR3: CASSKGQARPSSNQPQHF. In DNA, the CDR3 is TGTGCCAGCAGTAAAGGACAGGCACGCCCTTCTAGCAATCAGCCCCAGCATTTT.

The gene calls are TRBV6-6 and TRBJ2-7; TRBD2 is a possible D gene (7 bases). Germline V gives CDR1 MNHNY, CDR2 SVGAGI (reference sequence). The V end was cut by 5 bases, the J end by 2 bases, with 19 bases between. The CDR3 is 16 residues long. For the CDR3, the DNA is TGTGCCAGCAGTACCCCGGAAAGGGGGGGTACCTACGAGCAGTACTTC. The encoded protein is CASSTPERGGTYEQYF.

The chain has TRBV11-1 and TRBJ2-1, with 8 bases that match TRBD2. Germline V gives CDR1 SGHAT, CDR2 FQDESV (reference sequence). The V gene end was trimmed by 1 base and the J gene end by 6 bases; junction bases not matched to a gene: 2. This CDR3 comprises 14 residues. The CDR3 is CASSLDGRGNEQFF. CDR3 DNA: TGTGCCAGCAGCTTAGACGGGAGGGGCAATGAGCAGTTCTTC.

This rearrangement joins TRBV24-1 to TRBJ2-5, with 7 bases matching TRBD1. Losses at the gene ends were 5 bases for V and 2 bases for J; bases not matched to a gene: 7. This CDR3 contains 15 residues. Germline CDR1 reads KGHDR; CDR2 reads SFDVKD. For the CDR3, the DNA is TGTGCCACCAGTGTCCAAAGGGACAGTCAAGAGACCCAGTACTTC. Translation: CATSVQRDSQETQYF.

The J gene is TRBJ2-6, the V gene TRBV5-4; the D gene is possibly TRBD1 (6 bases). Germline CDR1 is SGHNT and CDR2 is YYREEE (reference sequence). The V and J ends lost 6 bases and 4 bases respectively, with 14 bases between them. This CDR3 is 15 amino acids long. Here the CDR3 reads CASKLQGAGANVLTF. The DNA for the CDR3 is TGTGCCAGCAAACTACAGGGTGCAGGGGCCAACGTCCTGACTTTC. The full variable domain, in which reference TRBV5-4 and TRBJ2-6 provide the parts outside the CDR3, is ETGVTQSPTHLIKTRGQQVTLRCSSQSGHNTVSWYQQALGQGPQFIFQYYREEENGRGNFPPRFSGLQFPNYSSELNVNALELDDSALYLCASKLQGAGANVLTFGAGSRLTVL.

The sample holds a few counts of this clone. The chain couples TRBV19 to TRBJ1-2; D remains ambiguous. Germline CDR1 LNHDA, CDR2 SQIVND (reference sequence). V was cut by 8 bases and J by 1 base, with 11 bases left in between. The length of the CDR3 is 13 residues. The CDR3 spells CASSEQFNYGYTF. CDR3 sequence (DNA): TGTGCCAGTTCGGAGCAATTTAACTATGGCTACACCTTC.

This chain uses TRBV16 with TRBJ2-3; TRBD1 is a possible D gene (5 bases). CDR3 length equals 13 residues. CDR1 and CDR2 (germline): KGHSY, FQNENV. Trimming pared 2 bases from V and 7 bases from J, leaving 10 bases between. For the CDR3, the DNA is TGTGCCAGCAGCCAAGGCCAGGGAAATACGCAGTATTTT. Amino acid sequence: CASSQGQGNTQYF.

This clone came up once. The rearrangement joins TRBV12-5 to TRBJ1-1, with D tentatively TRBD1 (6 bases). This CDR3 has 13 amino acids. Deletions cut 5 bases from V and 6 bases from J, with 13 bases between. Germline V CDR1 and CDR2: LGHNT, FRNRAP. In nucleotides, the CDR3 is TGTGCTAGTGGTAAACAGGGTTGGGCTGAAGCTTTCTTT. Protein product: CASGKQGWAEAFF.

This sequence joins TRBV9 and TRBJ2-6; possibly TRBD1 for D (6 bases). Germline CDR1 is SGDLS and CDR2 is YYNGEE. The CDR3 length is 19 residues. Deletions cut 0 bases from V and 0 bases from J, with 16 bases between. The CDR3 is CASSVATGQRSSGANVLTF. In DNA, the CDR3 is TGTGCCAGCAGCGTAGCTACTGGACAGCGGAGCTCTGGGGCCAACGTCCTGACTTTC.

The J gene is TRBJ1-5, the V gene TRBV10-3; 10 bases line up with TRBD1. Losses at the gene ends were 4 bases for V and 6 bases for J; bases not matched to a gene: 3. The CDR3 loop spans 14 amino acids. Germline assignment: CDR1 ENHRY and CDR2 SYGVKD. DNA for the CDR3: TGTGCCATCAGTGGACAGGGGGCAAGTCAGCCCCAGCATTTT. Translated: CAISGQGASQPQHF.

In its sample, this clone was seen once. The chain combines TRBV21-1 with TRBJ1-5; TRBD1 is the table's D call, not checked against the DNA. TRBV21-1 is flagged as a pseudogene. CDR3 length: 12 amino acids. The DNA for the CDR3 is TGTGCCAGCAGCACCAAAAATCAGCCCCAGCATTTT. Its translation is CASSTKNQPQHF.

The chain joins TRBV7-3 to TRBJ2-3, with D tentatively TRBD2 (5 bases). V was cut by 4 bases and J by 9 bases, with 14 bases left in between. CDR1 and CDR2 (germline): SGHTA, FQGTGA. The CDR3 runs to 13 residues. CDR3 DNA: TGTGCCAGCAGCTCCACCTCTAGAGGGACGCAGTATTTT. Residues: CASSSTSRGTQYF.